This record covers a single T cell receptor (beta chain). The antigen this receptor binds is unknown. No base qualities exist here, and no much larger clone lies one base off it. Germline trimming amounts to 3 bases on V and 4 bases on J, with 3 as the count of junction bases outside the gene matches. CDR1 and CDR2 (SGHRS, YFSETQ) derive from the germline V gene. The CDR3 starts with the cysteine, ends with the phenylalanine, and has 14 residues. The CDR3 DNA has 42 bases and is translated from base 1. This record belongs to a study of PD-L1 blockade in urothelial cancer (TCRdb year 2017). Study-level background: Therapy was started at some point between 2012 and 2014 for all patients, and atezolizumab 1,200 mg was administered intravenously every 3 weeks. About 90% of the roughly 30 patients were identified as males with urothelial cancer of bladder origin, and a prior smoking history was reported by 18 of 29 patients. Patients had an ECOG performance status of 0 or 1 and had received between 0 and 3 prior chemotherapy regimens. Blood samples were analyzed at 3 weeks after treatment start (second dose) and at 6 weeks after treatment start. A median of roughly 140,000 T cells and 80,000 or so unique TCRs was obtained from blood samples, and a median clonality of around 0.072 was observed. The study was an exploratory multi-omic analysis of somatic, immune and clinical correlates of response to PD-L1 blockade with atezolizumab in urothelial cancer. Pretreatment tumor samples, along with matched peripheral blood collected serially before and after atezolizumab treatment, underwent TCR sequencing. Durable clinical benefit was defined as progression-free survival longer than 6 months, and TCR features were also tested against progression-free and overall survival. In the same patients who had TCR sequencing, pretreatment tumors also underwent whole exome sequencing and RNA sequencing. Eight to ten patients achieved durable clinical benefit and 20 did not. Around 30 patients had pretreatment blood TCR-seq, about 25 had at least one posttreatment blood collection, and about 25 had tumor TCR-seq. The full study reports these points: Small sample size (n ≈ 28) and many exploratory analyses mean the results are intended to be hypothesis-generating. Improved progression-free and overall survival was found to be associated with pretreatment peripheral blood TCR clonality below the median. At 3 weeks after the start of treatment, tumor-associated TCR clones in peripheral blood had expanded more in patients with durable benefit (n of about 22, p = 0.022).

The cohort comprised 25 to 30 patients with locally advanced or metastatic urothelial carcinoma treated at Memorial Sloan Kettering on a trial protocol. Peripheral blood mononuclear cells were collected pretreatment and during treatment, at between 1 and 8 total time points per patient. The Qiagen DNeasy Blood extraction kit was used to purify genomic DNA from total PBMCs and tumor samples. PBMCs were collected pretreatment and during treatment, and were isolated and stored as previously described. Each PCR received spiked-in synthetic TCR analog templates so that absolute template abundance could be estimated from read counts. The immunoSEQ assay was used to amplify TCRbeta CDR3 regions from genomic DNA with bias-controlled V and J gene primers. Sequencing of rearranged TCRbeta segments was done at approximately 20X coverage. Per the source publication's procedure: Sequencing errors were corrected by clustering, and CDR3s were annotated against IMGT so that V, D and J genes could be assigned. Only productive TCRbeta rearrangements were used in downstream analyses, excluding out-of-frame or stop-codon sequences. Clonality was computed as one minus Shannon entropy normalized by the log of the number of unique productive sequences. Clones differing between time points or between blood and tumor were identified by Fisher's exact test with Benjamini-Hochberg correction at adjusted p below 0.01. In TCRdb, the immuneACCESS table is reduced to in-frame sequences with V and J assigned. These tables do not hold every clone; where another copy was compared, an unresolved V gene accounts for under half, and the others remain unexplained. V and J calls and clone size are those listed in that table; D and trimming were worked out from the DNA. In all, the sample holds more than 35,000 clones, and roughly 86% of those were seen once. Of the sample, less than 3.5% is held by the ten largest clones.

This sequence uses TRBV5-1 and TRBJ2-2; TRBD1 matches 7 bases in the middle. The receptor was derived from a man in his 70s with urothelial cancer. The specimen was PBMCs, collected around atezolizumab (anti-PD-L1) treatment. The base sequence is TGCGCCAGCAGCTCGAACAGGGGCACCGGGGAGCTGTTTTTT. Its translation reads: CASSSNRGTGELFF. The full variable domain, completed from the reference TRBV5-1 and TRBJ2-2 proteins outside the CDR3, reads KAGVTQTPRYLIKTRGQQVTLSCSPISGHRSVSWYQQTPGQGLQFLFEYFSETQRNKGNFPGRFSGRQFSNSRSEMNVSTLELGDSALYLCASSSNRGTGELFFGEGSRLTVL.